The 18 T cell receptor beta chains in this list originate from one sample, sequenced in a study of shared clonotypes between healthy human individuals. Sequencing was performed with immunoSEQ multiplex PCR; in TCRdb, only in-frame clones are kept and a portion is missing. The sample lists about 2.3 million clones, 85% to 95% occurring once. Sequenced material: naive CD4+ T cells from PBMCs. The subset was: CD45RA+ positively selected. These receptors were taken from a man aged 18 to 30 in good health. Some clones in this sample may be carry-over from other donors' samples.

The chain carries TRBV11-3 and TRBJ2-1; TRBD2 matches at 9 bases. The V and J ends lost 1 base and 6 bases, in that order; junction bases with no gene match: 4. The CDR3 contains 15 residues. In germline, CDR1 is SGHNT, CDR2 YENEEA. The CDR3, as DNA: TGTGCCAGCAGCTTAGTTGGGCGGGAGGGCAATGAGCAGTTCTTC. Its protein is CASSLVGREGNEQFF.

The rearrangement joins TRBV28 to TRBJ2-2; D is uncertain. The V end lost 6 bases, the J end lost 3 bases, and 11 bases lay between the germline ends. The CDR3 consists of 14 residues. Germline V CDR1 and CDR2: MDHEN, SYDVKM. The CDR3 DNA reads TGTGCCAGCAGGTCGGGTGTGGACACCGGGGAGCTGTTTTTT. Protein sequence: CASRSGVDTGELFF.

The chain couples TRBV19 to TRBJ1-4; perhaps TRBD1 as D (6 bases). Trimming took off 3 bases at V and 7 bases at J, with 12 bases between the two ends. The CDR3 loop spans 14 amino acids. Looked up from germline, CDR1 is LNHDA and CDR2 is SQIVND (reference sequence). For the CDR3, the DNA is TGTGCCAGTAGTATGGGCAGGGGATCTGAAAAACTGTTTTTT. Translating it yields CASSMGRGSEKLFF.

The V call is TRBV6-5, the J call TRBJ2-7, with 14 nucleotides matching TRBD2. The V gene end was trimmed by 4 bases and the J gene end by 3 bases; junction bases not matched to a gene: 5. The CDR3 is 16 residues long. The germline V gene encodes CDR1 MNHEY and CDR2 SVGAGI. CDR3 in DNA: TGTGCCAGCAGTTTTGGACTAGCGGGAGGTAGCTACGAGCAGTACTTC. Translation: CASSFGLAGGSYEQYF.

The V gene is TRBV19, the J gene TRBJ2-3, with 11 bases matching TRBD2. Germline values: CDR1 LNHDA, CDR2 SQIVND (reference sequence). CDR3 length: 15 amino acids. V lost 5 bases and J lost 4; bases outside the gene matches: 5. The CDR3, as DNA: TGTGCCAGTAGTTTTAGCGGGAGGGACGCAGATACGCAGTATTTT. It is translated as CASSFSGRDADTQYF.

The chain uses TRBV28 and TRBJ2-2; D is possibly TRBD1 (6 bases). V gave up 4 bases and J gave up 4 bases, with 13 bases separating them. Germline CDR1 is MDHEN and CDR2 is SYDVKM. This CDR3 contains 15 residues. This CDR3 reads CASSSQGPGTGELFF. CDR3 nucleotide sequence: TGTGCCAGCAGTTCACAGGGACCAGGCACCGGGGAGCTGTTTTTT.

V and J are TRBV5-1 and TRBJ2-7, with 14 bases fitting TRBD2. Looked up from germline, CDR1 is SGHRS and CDR2 is YFSETQ. Unmatched junction bases numbered 10, after V lost 4 bases and J lost 4 bases. The CDR3 is 17 amino acids. The CDR3 bases are TGCGCCAGCAGCCTAGGACTAGCGGGAGGTCTAGGATACGAGCAGTACTTC. Translating gives CASSLGLAGGLGYEQYF.

V and J are TRBV11-2 and TRBJ2-7; TRBD2 agrees at 7 bases. With 5 bases clipped from V and 0 bases from J, the junction kept 10 bases outside the gene matches. The CDR3 has 16 amino acids. Germline V gives CDR1 SGHAT, CDR2 FQNNGV. CDR3 nucleotides: TGTGCCAGCAGCCCCCTTCGGCGGGAGAGCTCCTACGAGCAGTACTTC. This translates into CASSPLRRESSYEQYF.

The genes are TRBV7-3 and TRBJ1-1; 7 bases fit TRBD1. This CDR3 is 15 amino acids long. The V segment lost 3 bases and the J segment 1 base; nucleotides outside the gene matches: 5. Germline assignment: CDR1 SGHTA and CDR2 FQGTGA. The CDR3 DNA reads TGTGCCAGCAGCTTCACCGGGACAGCGAACACTGAAGCTTTCTTT. Translation gives CASSFTGTANTEAFF.

The chain employs TRBV6-4 and TRBJ2-3, with 8 positions matching TRBD1. The length of the CDR3 is 15 residues. Germline CDR1 is MRHNA and CDR2 is SNTAGT. With V trimmed by 5 bases and J by 0 bases, 4 bases remained unmatched. CDR3: CASSLQGVSTDTQYF. DNA for the CDR3: TGTGCCAGCAGTCTACAGGGGGTGAGCACAGATACGCAGTATTTT.

This chain links TRBV5-4 with TRBJ2-3; TRBD2 aligns across 7 bases. CDR1 SGHNT and CDR2 YYREEE come from the germline V gene (reference sequence). The V gene end was trimmed by 4 bases and the J gene end by 1 base; junction bases not matched to a gene: 3. This CDR3 is 14 amino acids long. The CDR3 spells CASSRRGGTDTQYF. The DNA of the CDR3 is TGTGCCAGCAGCCGTCGGGGGGGCACAGATACGCAGTATTTT.

This clone has only one observation. The CDR3 DNA follows: TGTGCCAGCAGCGTTGCGGGGACACGGGAGGATGGCTACACCTTC. This translates into CASSVAGTREDGYTF. The chain carries TRBV9 and TRBJ1-2; weak D call: TRBD1 (6 bases). Germline CDR1 reads SGDLS; CDR2 reads YYNGEE. This CDR3 spans 15 amino acids. V lost 2 bases and J lost 6, with 17 bases in between.

CDR3 loop: CASSPGTVYEQYF. Written as DNA, the CDR3 is TGCGCCAGCAGCCCCGGGACAGTCTACGAGCAGTACTTC. This chain links TRBV5-1 with TRBJ2-7; 7 positions agree with TRBD1. Losses at the gene ends were 4 bases for V and 3 bases for J; bases not matched to a gene: 4. The V gene's germline CDR1 is SGHRS and CDR2 YFSETQ. CDR3 size: 13 residues.

This clone turned up a few times. V usage is TRBV2 and J usage is TRBJ2-7; D perhaps matches TRBD2 (6 bases). V was cut by 7 bases and J by 5 bases, with 12 bases left in between. The CDR3 has 12 amino acids. Germline V gene data show CDR1 as SNHLY and CDR2 as FYNNEI. The CDR3 spells CASNTGADEQYF. The DNA of the CDR3 is TGTGCCAGCAATACGGGAGCGGACGAGCAGTACTTC.

V is TRBV19 and J is TRBJ1-1; TRBD1 agrees at 7 bases. Per the germline V gene, CDR1 is LNHDA and CDR2 is SQIVND (reference sequence). The CDR3 has 14 residues. Trimming took 0 bases from V and 6 from J; bases not matched to a gene: 4. The CDR3 DNA follows: TGTGCCAGTAGTATAGATCGGGGGACAGCTGAAGCTTTCTTT. It encodes CASSIDRGTAEAFF.

This clone was detected only once. The rearrangement joins TRBV7-9 to TRBJ2-3, with a tentative D call TRBD2 (5 bases). This CDR3 region has 16 residues. Trimming shortened V by 8 bases and J by 6 bases, and 24 bases separated the two germline ends. Germline lookup yields CDR1 SEHNR and CDR2 FQNEAQ (reference sequence). CDR3 in amino acids: CASGFHLGGSGDTQYF. DNA for the CDR3: TGTGCCAGCGGATTCCATTTAGGAGGCTCCGGTGATACGCAGTATTTT.

The J gene is TRBJ2-5, the V gene TRBV19, with a tentative D call TRBD2 (7 bases). Trimming took 4 bases from V and 5 from J, leaving 17 bases between them. Germline-derived CDR1 and CDR2 are LNHDA and SQIVND (reference sequence). The CDR3 length is 15 residues. The CDR3: CASSNFGGPAETQYF. CDR3 DNA: TGTGCCAGTAGTAACTTCGGGGGGCCTGCGGAGACCCAGTACTTC.

This clone came up once. V usage is TRBV28 and J usage is TRBJ1-2; the D gene is possibly TRBD1 (5 bases). This CDR3 is built from 13 residues. V shed 9 bases and J shed 8 bases, with 19 bases lying between them. CDR1 is MDHEN and CDR2 is SYDVKM in the germline V gene. The CDR3 DNA is TGTGCCAGTGGGGACTTTTCAGGGTTGGGCTACACCTTC. Translated: CASGDFSGLGYTF.